One TCR beta chain is described in this entry. Only in-frame clones appear in the TCRdb table, and some are missing; sequencing was by immunoSEQ multiplex PCR. The table lists over 300,000 clones, over 75% of them singletons, with around 6.9% in the top ten. The data belong to a study of blood T cell repertoires in COVID-19. This sequence originates from a human donor in a cohort sampled during active COVID-19. Sequenced sample: peripheral blood.

Written as DNA, the CDR3 is TGTGCCATCGGAAAGGACATCTCTGGAAACACCATATATTTT. This codes for CAIGKDISGNTIYF. The V call is TRBV10-3, the J call TRBJ1-3; a possible D gene is TRBD1 (5 bases). The CDR3 consists of 14 residues. V shed 8 bases and J shed 0 bases, with 11 bases lying between them. CDR1 is ENHRY and CDR2 is SYGVKD in the germline V gene.